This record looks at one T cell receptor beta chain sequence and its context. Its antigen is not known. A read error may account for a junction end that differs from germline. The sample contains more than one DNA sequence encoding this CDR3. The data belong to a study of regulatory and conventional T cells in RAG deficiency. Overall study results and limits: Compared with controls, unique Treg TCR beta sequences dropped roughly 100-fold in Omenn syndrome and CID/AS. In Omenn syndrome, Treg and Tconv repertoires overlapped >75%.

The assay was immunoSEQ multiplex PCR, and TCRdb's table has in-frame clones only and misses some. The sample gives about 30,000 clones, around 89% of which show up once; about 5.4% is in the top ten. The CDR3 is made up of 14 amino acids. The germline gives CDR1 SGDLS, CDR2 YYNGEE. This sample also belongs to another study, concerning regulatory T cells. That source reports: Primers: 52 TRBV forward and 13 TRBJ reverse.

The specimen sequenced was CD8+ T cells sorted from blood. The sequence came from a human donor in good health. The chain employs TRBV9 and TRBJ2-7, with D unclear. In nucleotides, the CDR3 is TGCGCCAGCAGCGTAGACGGTAGTCACGGCGAGCAGTACTTC. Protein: CASSVDGSHGEQYF. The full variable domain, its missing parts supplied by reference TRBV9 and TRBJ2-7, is DSGVTQTPKHLITATGQRVTLRCSPRSGDLSVYWYQQSLDQGLQFLIQYYNGEERAKGNILERFSAQQFPDLHSELNLSSLELGDSALYFCASSVDGSHGEQYFGPGTRLTVT.